This T cell receptor beta chain was obtained from a study of human T cells and chemical hapten exposure. Time point: patch test 2, 6 weeks after DPC sensitization. As for treatment: therapeutic diphenylcyclopropenone sensitization with weekly scalp DPC. Germline loops: CDR1 SQVTM, CDR2 ANQGSEA. V was pared by 7 bases and J by 0 bases, with 14 bases between. The CDR3 is 14 residues long. This clonotype was observed a handful of times. TCRdb re-called the RACE reads through MiXCR, storing one row per CDR3 protein. The profile shows fewer than 100,000 distinct CDR3 sequences, around 9.3% of them singletons.

Sequenced material: whole blood, taken in connection with sensitization to the hapten diphenylcyclopropenone (DPC). The source of this sequence is a woman aged 40 to 55 with alopecia areata. Some clones in this sample may be carry-over from other donors' samples. J is TRBJ2-3 and V is TRBV29-1; D might be TRBD2 (6 bases). CDR3 sequence: CSARGEGSTDTQYF. The CDR3 DNA follows: TGCAGCGCTCGCGGGGAAGGTAGCACAGATACGCAGTATTTT.